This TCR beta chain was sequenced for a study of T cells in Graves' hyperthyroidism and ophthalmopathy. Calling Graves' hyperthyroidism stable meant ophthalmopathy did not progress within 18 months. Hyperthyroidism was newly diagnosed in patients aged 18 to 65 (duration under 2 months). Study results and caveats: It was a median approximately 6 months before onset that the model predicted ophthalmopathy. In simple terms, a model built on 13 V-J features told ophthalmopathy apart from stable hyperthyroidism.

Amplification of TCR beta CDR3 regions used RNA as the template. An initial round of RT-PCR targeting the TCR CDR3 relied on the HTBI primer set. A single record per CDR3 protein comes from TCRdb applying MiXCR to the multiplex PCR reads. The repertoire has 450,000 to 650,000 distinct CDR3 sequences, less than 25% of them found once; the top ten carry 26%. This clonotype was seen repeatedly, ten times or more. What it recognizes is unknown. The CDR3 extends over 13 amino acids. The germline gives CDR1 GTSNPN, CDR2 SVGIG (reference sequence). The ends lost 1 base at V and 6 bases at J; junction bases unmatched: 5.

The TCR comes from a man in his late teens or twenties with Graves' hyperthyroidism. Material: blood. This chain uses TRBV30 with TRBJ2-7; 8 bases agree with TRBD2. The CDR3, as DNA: TGTGCCTGGAGTGGTACTAGCGGTGGCGAGCAGTACTTC. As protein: CAWSGTSGGEQYF. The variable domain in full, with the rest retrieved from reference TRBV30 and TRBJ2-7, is SQTIHQWPATLVQPVGSPLSLECTVEGTSNPNLYWYRQAAGRGLQLLFYSVGIGQISSEVPQNLSASRPQDRQFILSSKKLLLSDSGFYLCAWSGTSGGEQYFGPGTRLTVT.